The following is a T cell receptor beta chain sequence with its context. Its antigen is undetermined. This sample was taken from a study of cytomegalovirus exposure and HLA in healthy donors. About the study: Genetic ancestry analysis placed about 80% of the 300 to 500 donors that were genotyped in the Caucasian-associated cluster. Regarding the study as a whole: High specificity and sensitivity for cytomegalovirus status were reported for the classifier.

Germline CDR1 reads MDHEN; CDR2 reads SYDVKM. V dropped 6 bases and J dropped 7 bases, with 16 bases sitting between them. The CDR3 totals 14 residues. Participants comprised healthy donors of bone marrow. PCR was performed using 60 Vbeta and 13 Jbeta primers. Generated by immunoSEQ multiplex PCR, the TCRdb table keeps only in-frame clones and is missing some. The profile covers 100,000 to 150,000 clones, with around three quarters appearing a single time and 4.2% taken by the ten largest. The TCR was taken from a male donor in good health and CMV-seropositive. This sequence joins TRBV28 and TRBJ2-1; TRBD1 might be the D (5 bases). The specimen sequenced was PBMCs. CDR3 sequence: CASRGSGAENEQFF. CDR3 DNA: TGTGCCAGCAGGGGCAGTGGGGCGGAGAATGAGCAGTTCTTC. Full variable domain (rest looked up from reference TRBV28 and TRBJ2-1): DVKVTQSSRYLVKRTGEKVFLECVQDMDHENMFWYRQDPGLGLRLIYFSYDVKMKEKGDIPEGYSVSREKKERFSLILESASTNQTSMYLCASRGSGAENEQFFGPGTRLTVL.